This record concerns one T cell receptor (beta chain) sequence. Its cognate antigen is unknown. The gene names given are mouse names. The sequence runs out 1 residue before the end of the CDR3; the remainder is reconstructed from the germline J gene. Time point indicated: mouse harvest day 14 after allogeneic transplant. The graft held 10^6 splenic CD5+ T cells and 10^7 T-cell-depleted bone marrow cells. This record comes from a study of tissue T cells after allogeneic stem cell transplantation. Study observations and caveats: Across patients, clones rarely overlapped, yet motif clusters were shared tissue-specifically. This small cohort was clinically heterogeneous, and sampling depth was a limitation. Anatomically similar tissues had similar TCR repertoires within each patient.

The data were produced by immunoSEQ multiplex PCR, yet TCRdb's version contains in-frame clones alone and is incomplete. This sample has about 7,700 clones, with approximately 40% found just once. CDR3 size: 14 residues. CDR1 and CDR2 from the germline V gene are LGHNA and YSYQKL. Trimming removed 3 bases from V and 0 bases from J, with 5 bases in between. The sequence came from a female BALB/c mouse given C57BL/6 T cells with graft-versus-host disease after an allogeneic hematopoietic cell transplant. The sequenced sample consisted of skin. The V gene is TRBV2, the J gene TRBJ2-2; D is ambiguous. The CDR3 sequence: CASSQDPNTGQLYF. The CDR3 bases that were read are TGTGCCAGCAGCCAGGACCCAAACACCGGGCAGCTCTAC.